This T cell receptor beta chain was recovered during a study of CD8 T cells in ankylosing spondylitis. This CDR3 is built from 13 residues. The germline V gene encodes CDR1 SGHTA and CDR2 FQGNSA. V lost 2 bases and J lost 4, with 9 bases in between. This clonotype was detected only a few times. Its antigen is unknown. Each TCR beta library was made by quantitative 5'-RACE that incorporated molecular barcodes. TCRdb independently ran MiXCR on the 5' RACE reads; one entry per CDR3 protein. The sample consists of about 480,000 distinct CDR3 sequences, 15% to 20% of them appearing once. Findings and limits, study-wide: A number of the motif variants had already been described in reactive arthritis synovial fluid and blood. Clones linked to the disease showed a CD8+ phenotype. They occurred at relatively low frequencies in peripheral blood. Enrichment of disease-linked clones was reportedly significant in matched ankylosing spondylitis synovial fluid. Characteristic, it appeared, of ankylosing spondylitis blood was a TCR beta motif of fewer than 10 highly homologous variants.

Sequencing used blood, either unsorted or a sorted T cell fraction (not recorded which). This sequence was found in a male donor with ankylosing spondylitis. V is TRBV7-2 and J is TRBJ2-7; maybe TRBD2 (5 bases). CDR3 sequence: CASSLSRGYEQYF. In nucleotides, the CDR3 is TGTGCCAGCAGCTTATCACGCGGGTACGAGCAGTACTTC.